The entry that follows covers one T cell receptor (beta chain) sequence. Its antigen remains unknown. The sample comes from a study of response to subunit inactivated influenza vaccine. General observations from the study: It was suggested by the authors that few new T cells are recruited by each seasonal influenza vaccination.

MiXCR, run by TCRdb on the RT-PCR reads, gives a single entry per CDR3 protein. Altogether around 750,000 distinct CDR3 sequences are present, approximately 21% being singletons, with the ten largest covering roughly 10%. Per the germline V gene, CDR1 is MNHEY and CDR2 is SVGAGI. The CDR3 has 15 amino acids. Deletions cut 2 bases from V and 0 bases from J, with 8 bases between. This chain uses TRBV6-5 with TRBJ2-1; D ambiguous. This TCR derives from a man between 45 and 60 years old who received an inactivated influenza vaccine. Sequencing was performed on PBMCs from blood, taken 4 to 6 days after vaccination. The CDR3 DNA follows: TGTGCCAGCAGTTACACAGCAAACTCCTACAATGAGCAGTTCTTC. Its translation is CASSYTANSYNEQFF.